One and the same sample provided the 17 T cell receptor beta chains below, sequenced in a study of CD8 T cells in ankylosing spondylitis. Their antigens are not known. Overall study results and limits: One TCR beta motif, made up of about 8 highly homologous variants, appeared characteristic of ankylosing spondylitis blood.

TCRdb redid the calling of the 5' RACE reads with MiXCR, one entry per CDR3 protein. The sample has 800,000 to 900,000 distinct CDR3 sequences; approximately 12% are singletons. Sequenced sample: blood, either unsorted or a sorted T cell fraction (not recorded which). These receptors were collected from a male donor with ankylosing spondylitis.

The V call is TRBV20-1, the J call TRBJ1-2; possible D gene TRBD1, 6 bases. Between the trimmed V and J ends, which lost 7 bases and 5 bases, there was a span of 17 bases. The CDR3 spans 13 residues. Per germline, CDR1 DFQATT and CDR2 SNEGSKA (reference sequence). The CDR3, as DNA: TGCAGTGGGTCGGGGGGGGCCAGTTATGGCTACACCTTC. Its translation is CSGSGGASYGYTF.

The chain links TRBV6-1 to TRBJ2-1; 7 bases agree with TRBD2. The CDR3 covers 15 residues. The germline V gene has CDR1 MNHNS and CDR2 SASEGT. V shed 7 bases and J 2 bases; nucleotides not matched to a gene: 8. The CDR3 is CASTSSGLAYNEQFF. The CDR3 DNA is TGTGCCAGCACCTCTAGCGGCTTAGCCTACAATGAGCAGTTCTTC.

V is TRBV14 and J is TRBJ1-6; D might be TRBD1 (6 bases). The germline V gene encodes CDR1 SGHDN and CDR2 FVKESK. The CDR3 covers 17 residues. Trimming removed 0 bases from V and 1 base from J, with 10 bases in between. The CDR3 is CASSQDRTGSYNSPLHF. The CDR3 bases are TGTGCCAGCAGCCAAGATAGAACAGGGTCCTATAATTCACCCCTCCACTTT.

Details on this clonotype: A much larger clone lies a single base off, so this may be a read error. V and J are TRBV20-1 and TRBJ2-7, with 12 bases fitting TRBD2. The CDR3 has 16 residues. CDR1 is DFQATT, CDR2 SNEGSKA, per germline (reference sequence). CDR3 coding DNA: TGCTGTGCTAGCGGGGGGGCTTTGTTTCCCTCTACGGAGCAGTACTTC. Residues: CCASGGALFPSTEQYF.

This clonotype was observed a few times. This rearrangement joins TRBV5-6 to TRBJ1-4; no definite D call. This CDR3 contains 13 residues. From germline, CDR1 is SGHDT and CDR2 YYEEEE. Trimming removed 4 bases from V and 3 bases from J, with 7 bases in between. The chain's CDR3 is CASSPASNEKLFF. Here the CDR3 DNA reads TGTGCCAGCAGCCCGGCCTCTAATGAAAAACTGTTTTTT.

The V gene is TRBV6-5, the J gene TRBJ2-7; the D is unclear. With 2 bases removed from V and 2 bases from J, the gap between germline ends came to 7 bases. The CDR3 loop spans 13 amino acids. Per the germline V gene, CDR1 is MNHEY and CDR2 is SVGAGI. CDR3 protein: CASSYGVTYEQYF. The CDR3 nucleotides are TGTGCCAGCAGTTACGGGGTTACCTACGAGCAGTACTTC.

This clonotype was counted once. This chain connects TRBV4-3 to TRBJ2-1; 7 nucleotides match TRBD1. The V segment lost 3 bases and the J segment 9 bases; nucleotides outside the gene matches: 2. The CDR3 has 12 residues. Germline V CDR1 and CDR2: LGHNA, YSLEER. This chain's CDR3 is CASSHQGVEQFF. The CDR3 nucleotides are TGCGCCAGCAGCCACCAGGGGGTTGAGCAGTTCTTC.

In this sample, this clonotype turned up a few times. The genes are TRBV20-1 and TRBJ2-2, with D maybe TRBD1 (6 bases). The CDR3 has 15 amino acids. V was clipped by 3 bases and J by 5 bases, with 16 bases between them. Germline V gives CDR1 DFQATT, CDR2 SNEGSKA (reference sequence). This CDR3 reads CSARLTGLRTGELFF. The CDR3 DNA reads as TGCAGTGCTAGGCTAACAGGGCTTCGGACCGGGGAGCTGTTTTTT.

This clonotype was seen a handful of times. The rearrangement links TRBV7-2 to TRBJ2-6, with unresolved D. This CDR3 has 16 residues. V lost 4 bases and J 0 bases, leaving 10 bases between the germline ends. Germline V lookup: CDR1 SGHTA, CDR2 FQGNSA. Written as DNA, the CDR3 is TGTGCCAGCAGCTCTCAAAGCTACTCTGGGGCCAACGTCCTGACTTTC. Its translation is CASSSQSYSGANVLTF.

CDR3 sequence (DNA): TGTGCCAGCAGCGGCCGGGACAGTAATTCACCCCTCCACTTT. This translates into CASSGRDSNSPLHF. The V gene is TRBV9, the J gene TRBJ1-6; TRBD1 matches 7 bases. CDR3 length: 14 residues. CDR1 is SGDLS and CDR2 is YYNGEE in the germline V gene. Trimming at V came to 3 bases and at J to 6 bases, leaving 3 bases not matched to a gene.

The genes are TRBV15 and TRBJ2-1; D is perhaps TRBD2 (7 bases). Trimming removed 9 bases at V and 4 bases at J, with 22 bases between. The CDR3 is 16 residues long. Germline-derived CDR1 and CDR2 are LNHNV and YYDKDF (reference sequence). The CDR3 is CATATLGGAAYNEQFF. The CDR3 DNA follows: TGTGCCACAGCCACCCTAGGGGGGGCAGCTTACAATGAGCAGTTCTTC.

This clonotype occurred many times. The CDR3 here is CASSLEGRRDEQYF. The DNA for the CDR3 is TGCGCCAGCAGCTTGGAAGGGAGGCGCGACGAGCAGTACTTC. The rearrangement uses TRBV5-1 and TRBJ2-7; D perhaps matches TRBD2 (6 bases). The CDR3 sequence is 14 residues long. Germline CDR1 SGHRS, CDR2 YFSETQ. The V end lost 0 bases, the J end lost 5 bases, and 12 bases lay between the germline ends.

This clonotype was observed many times. The chain has TRBV10-3 and TRBJ2-5; D not resolved. The CDR3 loop spans 13 amino acids. CDR1 and CDR2 from the germline V gene are ENHRY and SYGVKD. The V end lost 6 bases, the J end lost 3 bases, and 11 bases lay between the germline ends. The CDR3 here is CAIRPSSEETQYF. CDR3 sequence (DNA): TGTGCCATCAGGCCGTCCAGCGAAGAGACCCAGTACTTC.

This clonotype was counted a few times. The chain combines TRBV30 with TRBJ2-5, with D perhaps TRBD1 or TRBD2 (6 bases each). Trimming stripped 0 bases from V and 2 bases from J, with 19 bases between. The germline CDR1 and CDR2 sequences are GTSNPN and SVGIG (reference sequence). The CDR3 covers 17 residues. CDR3 residues: CAWSVKVGGRTQETQYF. CDR3 DNA sequence: TGTGCCTGGAGTGTAAAGGTGGGGGGCCGTACTCAAGAGACCCAGTACTTC.

The CDR3 DNA reads TGTGCCAGCAGCCGAGGGACTCCCAGCAGGAATACGCAGTATTTT. This translates into CASSRGTPSRNTQYF. The chain carries TRBV4-2 and TRBJ2-3; TRBD2 is a possible D gene (6 bases). Trimming removed 4 bases at V and 7 bases at J, with 18 bases between. The germline V gene has CDR1 LGHNA and CDR2 YNFKEQ. CDR3 length: 15 residues.

This clonotype was observed a few times. The chain links TRBV7-3 to TRBJ2-3; possibly TRBD1 or TRBD2 for D (5 bases each). Germline-derived CDR1 and CDR2 are SGHTA and FQGTGA. This CDR3 spans 17 amino acids. V was cut by 3 bases and J by 6 bases, with 22 bases left in between. CDR3 in DNA: TGTGCCAGCAGCTTGGGGATTAAGGGGACCGGTTTGGATACGCAGTATTTT. It specifies CASSLGIKGTGLDTQYF.

The rearrangement joins TRBV5-1 to TRBJ2-1; D not certain. Trimming left V 0 bases short and J 5 bases short, with 24 bases between. Germline V gene data show CDR1 as SGHRS and CDR2 as YFSETQ. The CDR3 is 19 amino acids. As DNA, the CDR3 is TGCGCCAGCAGCTTGGCCAGAGCGCCAGAAGGGTATATGGACAATGAGCAGTTCTTC. Translation gives CASSLARAPEGYMDNEQFF.